This TCR beta chain comes out of a study of neurological immune-mediated disorders. The unsorted libraries were made from 2 million PBMCs kept at -80 C. The cDNA was synthesized by 5'RACE incorporating 10-nucleotide random UMIs. TCRdb reprocessed the 5' RACE reads via MiXCR and lists one record per CDR3 protein. The profile shows about 66,000 distinct CDR3 sequences, about 3.4% of them singletons. This clonotype was seen many times. Its antigen remains unknown. The CDR3 has 13 amino acids. Between the trimmed V and J ends, which lost 0 bases and 5 bases, there was a span of 6 bases. Germline V lookup: CDR1 SGHRS, CDR2 YFSETQ. Study conclusions and caveats: Because no CDR3 amino acid sequences were shared across subjects by expanded clones, private repertoires were suggested in all groups.

The specimen was PBMCs. The genes are TRBV5-1 and TRBJ2-1; D remains ambiguous. The receptor was derived from a man aged 40-55 years with multiple sclerosis. The CDR3 nucleotides read TGCGCCAGCAGCTTGGGACAACACAATGAGCAGTTCTTC. Translating it yields CASSLGQHNEQFF. Full variable domain (remainder filled in from reference TRBV5-1 and TRBJ2-1): KAGVTQTPRYLIKTRGQQVTLSCSPISGHRSVSWYQQTPGQGLQFLFEYFSETQRNKGNFPGRFSGRQFSNSRSEMNVSTLELGDSALYLCASSLGQHNEQFFGPGTRLTVL.